Listed below are T cell receptor beta chains from one sample, sequenced in a study of tumor-infiltrating lymphocytes in localized non-small cell lung cancer. The protocol was immunoSEQ multiplex PCR, while the TCRdb copy is restricted to in-frame clones and leaves out a portion. The sample lists thousands of clones, less than 70% occurring once. The sample was uninvolved lung tissue not adjacent to the tumor. Every receptor here comes from a human donor with non-small cell lung cancer. Both conserved end residues are part of each CDR3. The D gene is left open where the match is weak. Where a row states a size, it is once, few, many or the class of an expanded clone; other rows omit it.

abundance	j_gene	v_gene	d_gene	CDR3nt	CDR3aa
.	TRBJ2-7	TRBV5-1	TRBD1	TGCGCCAGCAGCTTGGCAGGACAGGGTTCGCCTACCTACGAGCAGTACTTC	CASSLAGQGSPTYEQYF
.	TRBJ1-2	TRBV30	.	TGTGCCTGGAGTGAGACGGATGGACGTAGTGGCTACACCTTC	CAWSETDGRSGYTF
.	TRBJ1-5	TRBV6-5	.	TGTGCCGTTAAGCCGACAGGCGACTTTGGTCCCCAGCATTTT	CAVKPTGDFGPQHF
.	TRBJ2-2	TRBV11-3	.	TGTGCCAGCACCTCCACCAGGGGCTGGAACACCGGGGAGCTGTTTTTT	CASTSTRGWNTGELFF
.	TRBJ2-7	TRBV6-6	.	TGTGCCAGCACGCGGGCAGGCTCCTACGAGCAGTACTTC	CASTRAGSYEQYF
.	TRBJ2-7	TRBV2	.	TGTGCCAGCAGTGGGTTAGGGGTTGGCGAGCAGTACTTC	CASSGLGVGEQYF
.	TRBJ2-7	TRBV14	TRBD1	TGTGCCAGCAGCCCTGGGACAGGCTCCTACGAGCAGTACTTC	CASSPGTGSYEQYF
.	TRBJ1-2	TRBV21-1	.	TGTGCCAGCAGCAGGCCCGGGGACAAAGGTGGTAGAGGCTACACCTTC	CASSRPGDKGGRGYTF
.	TRBJ2-6	TRBV25-1	.	TGTGCCAGCAGTAAGGCTGGGGCCAACGTCCTGACTTTC	CASSKAGANVLTF
.	TRBJ1-3	TRBV19	.	TGTGCCAGTACCCGGGGCCACCACGAGTCTGGAAACACCATATATTTT	CASTRGHHESGNTIYF
.	TRBJ2-7	TRBV7-9	.	TGTGCCAGCAGCCTGGACTTAGCCTCCTACGAGCAGTACTTC	CASSLDLASYEQYF
.	TRBJ1-1	TRBV5-6	.	TGTGCCAGCAGCTGGGGCACTGAAGCTTTCTTT	CASSWGTEAFF
medium-sized	TRBJ1-1	TRBV6-4	.	TGTGCCAGCAGTGACAGGGGGAACACTGAAGCTTTCTTT	CASSDRGNTEAFF
.	TRBJ1-5	TRBV27	TRBD1	TGTGCCAGCAGTTGGCGGGGACAGAATCAGCCCCAGCATTTT	CASSWRGQNQPQHF
once	TRBJ2-1	TRBV6-1	TRBD1	TGTGCCAGCAGTGCCCATGCCTTGGACAGGGGGCTGAACAATGAGCAGTTCTTC	CASSAHALDRGLNNEQFF
few	TRBJ2-7	TRBV7-9	.	TGTGCCAGCAGCTTTGGCCACACCACCTACGAGCAGTACTTC	CASSFGHTTYEQYF
few	TRBJ1-1	TRBV13	.	TGTGCCAGCAGCTTAATGCGGGGTGGGGGCACTGAAGCTTTCTTT	CASSLMRGGGTEAFF
.	TRBJ2-7	TRBV6-5	TRBD1	TGTGCCAGCAGTCAGAAGGACAGGGACGAGCAGTACTTC	CASSQKDRDEQYF
few	TRBJ2-2	TRBV9	.	TGTGCCAGCAGCGTAGAAGGAAATCCGACCGGGGAGCTGTTTTTT	CASSVEGNPTGELFF
.	TRBJ1-6	TRBV19	.	TGTGCCAGTAGTAATGGGGGGCAGGGTTCACCCCTCCACTTT	CASSNGGQGSPLHF
few	TRBJ1-1	TRBV6-1	.	TGTGCCAGCAGTGCGACATGGGACCCCCGATGGACTGAAGCTTTCTTT	CASSATWDPRWTEAFF
.	TRBJ1-4	TRBV7-2	.	TGTGCCAGCAGCTTAGGACAGGAGATCGCAACTAATGAAAAACTGTTTTTT	CASSLGQEIATNEKLFF
.	TRBJ2-2	TRBV30	.	TGTGCCTGGAGGAGGGTGTCGAACACCGGGGAGCTGTTTTTT	CAWRRVSNTGELFF
medium-sized	TRBJ2-7	TRBV6-5	TRBD1	TGTGCCAGCAGCCTTCCGGGACAGGGCCGGGAGCAGTACTTC	CASSLPGQGREQYF
.	TRBJ1-5	TRBV7-2	.	TGTGCCAGCAGCTTAGGGGTGTTGAGCAATCAGCCCCAGCATTTT	CASSLGVLSNQPQHF
.	TRBJ1-1	TRBV6-5	.	TGTGCCACCAGGGGCCTGACAACTGAAGCTTTCTTT	CATRGLTTEAFF
.	TRBJ1-1	TRBV5-4	.	TGCGCCAGCAGCGGGGCCTACACTGAAGCTTTCTTT	CASSGAYTEAFF
few	TRBJ1-5	TRBV7-6	.	TGTGCCAGCAGCTTAGCCACAGGCAATCAGCCCCAGCATTTT	CASSLATGNQPQHF
.	TRBJ2-5	TRBV2	.	TGTGCCAGCAGTGGTACAGCTAGAAACCAAGAGACCCAGTACTTC	CASSGTARNQETQYF
.	TRBJ1-5	TRBV19	.	TGTGCCAGTAGCTTCCAGGGTTTTAGCAATCAGCCCCAGCATTTT	CASSFQGFSNQPQHF
.	TRBJ1-2	TRBV6-5	.	TGTGCCAGCAGTTCGAAAGGGGGCTACACCTTC	CASSSKGGYTF
.	TRBJ1-5	TRBV29-1	.	TGCAGCGTTAGCCTAGGACGGAATCAGCCCCAGCATTTT	CSVSLGRNQPQHF
.	TRBJ1-1	TRBV9	.	TGTGCCAGCAGCGTAGGCTTTGAGAACACTGAAGCTTTCTTT	CASSVGFENTEAFF
.	TRBJ2-5	TRBV9	TRBD2	TGTGCCAGCAGCGCTGGGCGGGGGGCCCGGACCCAGTACTTC	CASSAGRGARTQYF
.	TRBJ2-7	TRBV2	.	TGTGCCAGCAACGGGAACAGCGGATACGAGCAGTACTTC	CASNGNSGYEQYF
.	TRBJ1-4	TRBV11-2	TRBD1	TGTGCCAGCAGTTGGTTCGGACAGGCAACTAATGAAAAACTGTTTTTT	CASSWFGQATNEKLFF
.	TRBJ1-2	TRBV7-8	.	TGTGCCAGCAGCAGTCCAGACAGAGCTAACTATGGCTACACCTTC	CASSSPDRANYGYTF
few	TRBJ2-6	TRBV5-1	.	TGCGCCAGCAGCTTGGAACCAGGGTTACACGTCCTGACTTTC	CASSLEPGLHVLTF
.	TRBJ2-3	TRBV27	.	TGTGCCAGCAGTGCTAACCGGGGAGGGGGGGGAACAGATACGCAGTATTTT	CASSANRGGGGTDTQYF
.	TRBJ1-1	TRBV4-1	.	TGCGCCAGCAGCCAAGTGGGGGGCGTGAACACTGAAGCTTTCTTT	CASSQVGGVNTEAFF
.	TRBJ2-1	TRBV7-6	TRBD2	TGTGCCAGCAGCTTAGTGACGTCTAGCGGGGGACCCTACAATGAGCAGTTCTTC	CASSLVTSSGGPYNEQFF
medium-sized	TRBJ1-6	TRBV2	.	TGTGCCAGCAGCCCCCTGCTAAATTCACCCCTCCACTTT	CASSPLLNSPLHF